There are a few counts of the clone carrying this T cell receptor (beta chain). Its antigen is unknown. The data belong to a study of cytomegalovirus exposure and HLA in healthy donors. Study summary: Counted in an early data release were about 85 million unique TCRs from HLA-typed donors. Study findings and constraints: Accurate prediction of HLA-A and HLA-B alleles (for most subjects) was reportedly achieved from TCR beta sequences.

60 Vbeta and 13 Jbeta primers were used in PCR. TCRdb keeps only in-frame clones here, not all; method: immunoSEQ multiplex PCR. The sample contains some 150,000 clones, around 75% of which appear only once. The germline V gene has CDR1 SGHVS and CDR2 FNYEAQ. CDR3 length: 17 amino acids. Trimming took 2 bases from V and 0 from J; bases not matched to a gene: 8. The chain combines TRBV7-6 with TRBJ2-7; 9 positions match TRBD1. Specimen: PBMCs. The receptor was derived from a human donor in good health. This chain's CDR3 is CASSLSVGQGSSYEQYF. CDR3 DNA sequence: TGTGCCAGCAGCTTATCGGTGGGACAGGGAAGCTCCTACGAGCAGTACTTC.